A single T cell receptor (beta chain) is shown here with its context. This entry is derived from a study of blood T cell repertoires in COVID-19. The CDR3 runs 15 residues. Germline V lookup: CDR1 SGHRS, CDR2 YFSETQ. Trimming left V 4 bases short and J 4 bases short, with 18 bases between. Repertoires were generated with immunoSEQ multiplex PCR, while TCRdb's copy carries only in-frame clones and drops some. The table has approximately 330,000 clones, roughly 86% seen once; the top ten hold roughly a tenth. The sample taken for sequencing was PBMCs or T cells enriched from blood (not recorded which). The TCR was taken from a woman in her thirties who had recovered from COVID-19. The genes are TRBV5-1 and TRBJ2-7, with a tentative D call TRBD1 (6 bases). The CDR3 DNA is TGCGCCAGCAGCACCGGGACACTGCCCCTATACGAGCAGTACTTC. It yields the protein CASSTGTLPLYEQYF.